This T cell receptor (beta chain) was profiled in a study of blood T cells in healthy people across ages. Study-level results: The long-lived group displayed more naive CD4+ cells, plus higher diversity, than the aged donors did.

Together with a sample-barcoded 5' primer, a J-beta primer mix was included in a second PCR lasting roughly 6 to 12 cycles. Each cDNA molecule was tagged by a template-switch adaptor with 12 random nucleotides. MiXCR was run by TCRdb on the 5' RACE reads, yielding one entry per CDR3 protein. In the table there are about a million distinct CDR3 sequences, under 40% of which are singletons. Notes on this clonotype: Its antigen is currently unknown.

The CDR3 runs 16 residues. J was trimmed by 6 bases and V by 1 base; bases with no gene match: 7. Germline loops: CDR1 SGHTA, CDR2 FQGTGA. J is TRBJ2-2 and V is TRBV7-3, with 8 bases identical to TRBD1. The source material was blood. This TCR was sampled from a man younger than 35 in good health. The CDR3, as DNA: TGTGCCAGCAGCTTAAATGACAGGGGTGTGGCCGGGGAGCTGTTTTTT. Translated, it gives CASSLNDRGVAGELFF.